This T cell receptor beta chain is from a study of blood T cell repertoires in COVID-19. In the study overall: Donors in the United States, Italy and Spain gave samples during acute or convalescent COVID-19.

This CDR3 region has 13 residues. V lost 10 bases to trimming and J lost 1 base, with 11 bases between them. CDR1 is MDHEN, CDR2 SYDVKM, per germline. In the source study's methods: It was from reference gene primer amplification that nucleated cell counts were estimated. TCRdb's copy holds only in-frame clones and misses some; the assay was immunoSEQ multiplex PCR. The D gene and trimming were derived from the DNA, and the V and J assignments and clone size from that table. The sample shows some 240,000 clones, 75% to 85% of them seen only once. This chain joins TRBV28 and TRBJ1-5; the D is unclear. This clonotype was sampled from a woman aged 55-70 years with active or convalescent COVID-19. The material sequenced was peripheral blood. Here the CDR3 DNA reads TGTGCCACCCATCCCCCAAGCAATCAGCCCCAGCATTTT. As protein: CATHPPSNQPQHF.